This entry lists 30 T cell receptor beta chains sequenced from one sample in a study of blood T cell repertoires in COVID-19. TCRdb keeps only in-frame clones here, not all; method: immunoSEQ multiplex PCR. The data contain tens of thousands of clones, 70% to 90% of them seen just once; the ten biggest clones take up approximately 20%. Sequenced sample: peripheral blood. The receptors were gathered from a human donor in a cohort sampled during active COVID-19.

The chain joins TRBV2 to TRBJ2-2; 7 positions agree with TRBD1. This CDR3 is 14 amino acids long. Per germline, CDR1 SNHLY and CDR2 FYNNEI. V lost 7 bases, J lost 4 bases, and 6 bases stayed unmatched. The DNA of the CDR3 is TGTGCCAGCAAGGGGGCTTATTTCACCGGGGAGCTGTTTTTT. It encodes CASKGAYFTGELFF.

This rearrangement joins TRBV6-5 to TRBJ1-1, with TRBD1 matching 8 bases. Looked up from germline, CDR1 is MNHEY and CDR2 is SVGAGI. The CDR3 is 13 amino acids. After removal of 7 bases from V and 11 bases from J, the junction contained 12 bases not matched to a gene. The CDR3 nucleotides are TGTGCCAGCACCCCTCCAGGGGGCTTAGGTGCTTTCTTT. Translation: CASTPPGGLGAFF.

The chain combines TRBV6-2 or TRBV6-3 with TRBJ2-3; 9 positions match TRBD2. The germline CDR1 and CDR2 sequences are MNHEY and SVGEGT. The CDR3 is made up of 17 amino acids. Unmatched junction bases numbered 5, after V lost 0 bases and J lost 1 base. CDR3 sequence: CASSYSGQRGGTDTQYF. The DNA for the CDR3 is TGTGCCAGCAGTTACTCTGGGCAGCGGGGGGGCACAGATACGCAGTATTTT.

In this sample, this clone turned up once. V and J are TRBV7-2 and TRBJ2-3, with 8 nucleotides matching TRBD2. The CDR3 is 14 amino acids. Germline assignment: CDR1 SGHTA and CDR2 FQGNSA. Trimming cost V 5 bases and J 4 bases; bases outside gene matches: 5. The CDR3 spells CASSPGTRADTQYF. The DNA of the CDR3 is TGTGCCAGCAGCCCCGGGACTAGGGCAGATACGCAGTATTTT.

The genes are TRBV5-1 and TRBJ2-3; 8 bases are shared with TRBD1. CDR3 size: 15 residues. CDR1 SGHRS and CDR2 YFSETQ come from the germline V gene. The trim removed 4 bases at V and 3 bases at J, leaving 7 bases unmatched. In DNA, the CDR3 is TGCGCCAGCAGCCTTTCCCAGGGGGCGACAGATACGCAGTATTTT. This gives the protein CASSLSQGATDTQYF.

The chain links TRBV5-1 to TRBJ2-1, with TRBD1 matching over 7 bases. Germline values: CDR1 SGHRS, CDR2 YFSETQ. CDR3 length: 15 residues. Trimming took 5 bases from V and 6 from J; bases not matched to a gene: 11. The CDR3 loop reads CASSWGDRAINEQFF. Written as DNA, the CDR3 is TGCGCCAGCAGTTGGGGAGACAGGGCCATCAATGAGCAGTTCTTC. The entire variable domain, with the rest obtained from reference TRBV5-1 and TRBJ2-1, is as follows: KAGVTQTPRYLIKTRGQQVTLSCSPISGHRSVSWYQQTPGQGLQFLFEYFSETQRNKGNFPGRFSGRQFSNSRSEMNVSTLELGDSALYLCASSWGDRAINEQFFGPGTRLTVL.

This clone was seen only once. The CDR3 spells CASSATGVGVGNEQFF. The CDR3 DNA is TGCGCCAGCAGCGCGACGGGAGTAGGAGTGGGCAATGAGCAGTTCTTC. The chain joins TRBV4-1 to TRBJ2-1, with D tentatively TRBD2 (6 bases). The CDR3 totals 16 residues. Trimming left V 5 bases short and J 6 bases short, with 20 bases between. CDR1 is MGHRA, CDR2 YSYEKL, per germline.

This rearrangement joins TRBV29-1 to TRBJ1-3; no clear D. Trimming stripped 4 bases from V and 0 bases from J, with 10 bases between. The CDR3 runs to 14 residues. Germline V gives CDR1 SQVTM, CDR2 ANQGSEA. DNA of the CDR3: TGCAGCGTTGCAGATCTCTTCTCTGGAAACACCATATATTTT. Translating gives CSVADLFSGNTIYF.

V usage is TRBV21-1 and J usage is TRBJ1-1; the table's D gene call, TRBD1, was not cross checked with the DNA. TRBV21-1 corresponds to a pseudogene. The CDR3 spans 14 residues. In DNA, the CDR3 is TGTGCCAGCGGACAGGGGGCAACGGTGACTGAAGCTTTCTTT. Its protein is CASGQGATVTEAFF.

The V gene is TRBV19, the J gene TRBJ2-3; TRBD2 agrees at 11 bases. Germline CDR1 reads LNHDA; CDR2 reads SQIVND (reference sequence). The junction had 3 bases not matched to a gene; V was cut back by 3 bases and J by 4 bases. This CDR3 is built from 15 residues. The CDR3 coding sequence is TGTGCCAGTAGTATGAGGGGACTAGCGGCAGATACGCAGTATTTT. It encodes CASSMRGLAADTQYF.

Only a few counts were recorded for this clone. V usage is TRBV19 and J usage is TRBJ1-6, with 10 nucleotides matching TRBD1. V gave up 6 bases and J gave up 9 bases; unmatched junction bases: 11. The length of the CDR3 is 16 residues. The germline gives CDR1 LNHDA, CDR2 SQIVND (reference sequence). This CDR3 reads CASRLGTGALSSPLHF. The CDR3 nucleotides read TGTGCCAGTAGACTGGGGACAGGGGCTCTGAGTTCACCCCTCCACTTT. Drawing the rest from reference TRBV19 and TRBJ1-6, the complete variable domain is DGGITQSPKYLFRKEGQNVTLSCEQNLNHDAMYWYRQDPGQGLRLIYYSQIVNDFQKGDIAEGYSVSREKKESFPLTVTSAQKNPTAFYLCASRLGTGALSSPLHFGNGTRLTVT.

V is TRBV5-1 and J is TRBJ2-2; D unclear. CDR1 SGHRS and CDR2 YFSETQ come from the germline V gene. The CDR3 length is 14 residues. Deletions cut 4 bases from V and 4 bases from J, with 11 bases between. The CDR3 region is CASSVSGGTGELFF. The CDR3 nucleotides are TGCGCCAGCAGCGTCTCCGGTGGCACCGGGGAGCTGTTTTTT. Full variable domain (missing parts from reference TRBV5-1 and TRBJ2-2): KAGVTQTPRYLIKTRGQQVTLSCSPISGHRSVSWYQQTPGQGLQFLFEYFSETQRNKGNFPGRFSGRQFSNSRSEMNVSTLELGDSALYLCASSVSGGTGELFFGEGSRLTVL.

This chain uses TRBV12-3 or TRBV12-4 with TRBJ1-3, with D unclear. The CDR3 loop spans 11 amino acids. The V end was cut by 6 bases, the J end by 3 bases, with 3 bases between. The CDR3 bases are TGTGCCAGCAGCTATGGAAACACCATATATTTT. Translated, it gives CASSYGNTIYF.

The rearrangement links TRBV20-1 to TRBJ1-1; 8 bases fit TRBD1. V was pared by 3 bases and J by 7 bases, with 7 bases of the junction left unmatched. Germline V lookup: CDR1 DFQATT, CDR2 SNEGSKA (reference sequence). The CDR3 loop spans 13 amino acids. The CDR3: CSASGQGAGEAFF. CDR3 nucleotides: TGCAGTGCTAGTGGTCAGGGGGCGGGTGAAGCTTTCTTT.

About this clone: At one end the junction does not follow the germline gene, possibly because of a read error. The V and J genes are TRBV7-9 and TRBJ1-5; TRBD1 agrees at 7 bases. The CDR3 sequence is 15 residues long. The germline CDR1 and CDR2 sequences are SEHNR and FQNEAQ (reference sequence). In DNA, the CDR3 is TGTGCCAGCAGCCTAGCCGGGACAGTCAATCAGCCCCAGCATTTT. It specifies CASSLAGTVNQPQHF.

Note on this clone: At one end the junction does not follow the germline gene, possibly because of a read error. The gene calls are TRBV7-2 and TRBJ2-5; 7 nucleotides match TRBD2. The CDR3 runs 12 residues. Germline lookup yields CDR1 SGHTA and CDR2 FQGNSA. The CDR3 sequence is CASSLELASGHF. Written as DNA, the CDR3 is TGTGCCAGCAGCTTAGAGTTGGCTAGCGGACACTTC.

As to this clone: The germline gene is not matched at one end of the junction; a read error may be the cause. The chain links TRBV7-9 to TRBJ2-6; perhaps TRBD1 as D (6 bases). The V gene's germline CDR1 is SEHNR and CDR2 FQNEAQ (reference sequence). The CDR3 length is 12 residues. Here the CDR3 reads CASSQGMTFAAF. The CDR3 DNA follows: TGTGCCAGCAGCCAGGGGATGACATTCGCGGCTTTC. Full variable domain (remainder filled in from reference TRBV7-9 and TRBJ2-6): DTGVSQNPRHKITKRGQNVTFRCDPISEHNRLYWYRQTLGQGPEFLTYFQNEAQLEKSRLLSDRFSAERPKGSFSTLEIQRTEQGDSAMYLCASSQGMTFAAFGAGSRLTVL.

The chain recombines TRBV5-1 with TRBJ1-1; possibly TRBD1 for D (5 bases). The germline gives CDR1 SGHRS, CDR2 YFSETQ. With 0 bases removed from V and 4 bases from J, the gap between germline ends came to 7 bases. CDR3 size: 13 residues. CDR3 sequence (DNA): TGCGCCAGCAGCTTGGAAGGGGCCACTGAAGCTTTCTTT. Its translation: CASSLEGATEAFF.

The V and J genes are TRBV11-2 and TRBJ1-1; TRBD1 aligns across 7 bases. Germline V gives CDR1 SGHAT, CDR2 FQNNGV. CDR3 length: 14 residues. Losses at the gene ends were 6 bases for V and 4 bases for J; bases not matched to a gene: 8. The CDR3 here is CASSLTGVGTEAFF. CDR3 DNA: TGTGCCAGCAGTTTAACAGGGGTCGGCACTGAAGCTTTCTTT.

V is TRBV28 and J is TRBJ1-2, with a tentative D call TRBD1 (6 bases). This CDR3 is built from 14 residues. Germline CDR1 is MDHEN and CDR2 is SYDVKM. Trimming shortened V by 11 bases and J by 2 bases, and 18 bases separated the two germline ends. Written as DNA, the CDR3 is TGTGCCTCACAGGGTCAGGGGCTAAACTATGGCTACACCTTC. Its protein product is CASQGQGLNYGYTF.

V gene TRBV7-8 combines with J gene TRBJ1-2, with D perhaps TRBD1 (6 bases). Germline CDR1 reads SGHVS; CDR2 reads FQNEAQ. The CDR3 contains 13 residues. The V end was cut by 0 bases, the J end by 6 bases, with 8 bases between. CDR3 loop: CASSLAGTNGYTF. CDR3 nucleotides: TGTGCCAGCAGCTTAGCGGGGACAAATGGCTACACCTTC.

The chain uses TRBV2 and TRBJ2-2; D might be TRBD1 (6 bases). The length of the CDR3 is 14 residues. The ends were cut back, 5 bases at V and 3 bases at J, with 10 bases in the middle. From germline, CDR1 is SNHLY and CDR2 FYNNEI. CDR3 residues: CASSSQGHTGELFF. CDR3 sequence (DNA): TGTGCCAGCAGTTCCCAGGGGCACACCGGGGAGCTGTTTTTT.

V is TRBV18 and J is TRBJ2-5, with 14 bases identical to TRBD2. From germline, CDR1 is KGHSH and CDR2 LQKENI. The CDR3 has 16 amino acids. Trimming cost V 2 bases and J 8 bases; bases outside gene matches: 7. The CDR3 nucleotides are TGTGCCAGCTCACCAAGACTAGCGGGAGGGGTGGAAACCCAGTACTTC. Translated: CASSPRLAGGVETQYF. The entire variable domain, with the rest obtained from reference TRBV18 and TRBJ2-5, is as follows: NAGVMQNPRHLVRRRGQEARLRCSPMKGHSHVYWYRQLPEEGLKFMVYLQKENIIDESGMPKERFSAEFPKEGPSILRIQQVVRGDSAAYFCASSPRLAGGVETQYFGPGTRLLVL.

This chain uses TRBV18 with TRBJ2-3; D not resolved. Deletions cut 0 bases from V and 5 bases from J, with 6 bases between. Looked up from germline, CDR1 is KGHSH and CDR2 is LQKENI. This CDR3 comprises 13 residues. DNA for the CDR3: TGTGCCAGCTCACCACCGTCGGGAGATACGCAGTATTTT. It specifies CASSPPSGDTQYF.

The chain uses TRBV3-1 (or the pseudogene TRBV3-2) and TRBJ2-3; TRBD2 is a possible D gene (7 bases). This CDR3 contains 14 residues. V was pared by 4 bases and J by 6 bases, with 14 bases between. Germline V gene sequence: CDR1 LGHDT, CDR2 YNNKEL (reference sequence). CDR3 DNA: TGTGCCAGCAGCCCCGCCGCGGGGGCCGATACGCAGTATTTT. Translated: CASSPAAGADTQYF.

The chain recombines TRBV4-1 with TRBJ2-3, with D unclear. CDR1 and CDR2 (germline): MGHRA, YSYEKL. Trimming removed 2 bases from V and 1 base from J, with 16 bases in between. This CDR3 region has 17 residues. The CDR3 DNA reads as TGCGCCAGCAGCCAAAAAACCCGTGCCCAGGGCACAGATACGCAGTATTTT. The encoded protein is CASSQKTRAQGTDTQYF.

Written as DNA, the CDR3 is TGTGCCAGCAGTTACCGGTCGGACAGGGGGCACTACGAGCAGTACTTC. This translates into CASSYRSDRGHYEQYF. V and J are TRBV6-5 and TRBJ2-7; 11 bases align to TRBD1. The length of the CDR3 is 16 residues. V was pared by 2 bases and J by 3 bases, with 6 bases of the junction left unmatched. Germline CDR1 and CDR2: MNHEY and SVGAGI.

The chain carries TRBV14 and TRBJ2-2; D not certain. CDR1 SGHDN and CDR2 FVKESK come from the germline V gene. This CDR3 comprises 14 residues. The V end was cut by 1 base, the J end by 5 bases, with 8 bases between. DNA for the CDR3: TGTGCCAGCAGCCAAGTACGGCGGACCGGGGAGCTGTTTTTT. Encoded protein: CASSQVRRTGELFF. Supplemented by reference TRBV14 and TRBJ2-2, the full variable domain reads EAGVTQFPSHSVIEKGQTVTLRCDPISGHDNLYWYRRVMGKEIKFLLHFVKESKQDESGMPNNRFLAERTGGTYSTLKVQPAELEDSGVYFCASSQVRRTGELFFGEGSRLTVL.

This chain uses TRBV18 with TRBJ2-7; D gene uncertain. V was shortened by 8 bases and J by 4 bases, with 15 bases between the two germline ends. Germline-derived CDR1 and CDR2 are KGHSH and LQKENI. There are 13 residues in the CDR3. The CDR3 spells CASTQRSGYEQYF. CDR3 in DNA: TGTGCCAGCACCCAGAGGTCTGGGTACGAGCAGTACTTC.

V is TRBV5-7 and J is TRBJ2-5; TRBD2 aligns across 13 bases. TRBV5-7 is classed as an ORF, of uncertain function. CDR3 length: 17 residues. V was pared by 0 bases and J by 3 bases, with 5 bases of the junction left unmatched. CDR3 DNA: TGTGCCAGCAGCTTGGGACCAACTAGCGGGAGGGAAGAGACCCAGTACTTC. Protein sequence: CASSLGPTSGREETQYF.